This T cell receptor beta chain was recovered during a study of graft-versus-host responses after intestinal transplantation. Study-wide background: Once they had received anti-thymocyte globulin induction, all recipients took tacrolimus and steroids for approximately 3 years.

This clone occurred a few times. Its antigen is not identified. From germline, CDR1 is SGHDN and CDR2 FVKESK. With V trimmed by 2 bases and J by 4 bases, 7 bases remained unmatched. This CDR3 is built from 15 residues. General study findings and limits: Across patients carrying graft-donor T cell macrochimerism, allografts held high graft-versus-host to host-versus-graft clonal ratios. In recipient marrow, GvH clones were found, and some appeared first in ileum or blood.

Some clones are missing from TCRdb's copy, which holds only in-frame ones; the method was immunoSEQ multiplex PCR. The table shows about 24,000 clones, with roughly 85% occurring only once. The receptor's source is a human patient who received an intestinal transplant, so some T cells may come from the graft donor. Source: PBMCs, taken 450 to 490 days after intestinal transplant. This chain uses TRBV14 with TRBJ1-2, with 7 bases fitting TRBD1. The chain's CDR3 is CASSQRTGAGYGYTF. DNA of the CDR3: TGTGCCAGCAGCCAACGCACAGGGGCAGGCTATGGCTACACCTTC.